This T cell receptor beta chain was identified in a study of graft-versus-host responses after intestinal transplantation (dated by TCRdb to the early 2020s). Describing the broader study: The transplants that recipients received were multivisceral, liver-intestinal, or isolated intestinal. All recipients received anti-thymocyte globulin induction followed by maintenance tacrolimus and steroids for around three years. After intestinal transplantation, graft-versus-host and host-versus-graft alloreactive T cell clones in the graft, circulation and bone marrow were tracked using bulk TCR-beta CDR3 sequencing. Alloreactive clones were identified by sequencing pre-transplant mixed lymphocyte reaction products and comparing these products with unstimulated pre-transplant donor and recipient T cells. Of the roughly 24 intestinal transplant recipients enrolled in the cohort, one of whom was a retransplant, a few patients without pretransplant specimens were excluded. Donor T cell macrochimerism was defined as a peak of at least 4% donor T cells among recipient peripheral blood mononuclear cells. Samples from three later patients were sequenced in-house on an Illumina MiSeq with MiXCR processing rather than by the commercial service. General conclusions and limits of the study: Early after transplant, peak levels of circulating GvH clones were found to be associated with declines in HvG clones. GvH clones turned up in recipient bone marrow, with some appearing earlier in ileal mucosa or blood, a pattern consistent with an intestinal mucosal origin. The relatively low number and heterogeneity of intestinal transplant patients limited the conclusions. High GvH to HvG T cell clonal ratios were observed in the allografts of patients with donor T cell macrochimerism.

The time point label, read with the paper, signifies: cells obtained before transplantation from donor or recipient. CD3+CD4+ and CD3+CD8+ populations were FACS-sorted from unstimulated pre-transplant donor and recipient cells taken from spleen or lymph nodes. Here V drops 4 bases and J drops 2 bases, and the junction holds 16 bases not matched to any gene. For CDR1 and CDR2, the germline V gene (reference sequence) lists SGHNT and YYREEE. The CDR3 goes from the cysteine to the phenylalanine over 18 residues. Of the read, only the CDR3 DNA is kept; its 54 bases are in frame from base 1. A remark on this clone: What this receptor recognizes is not known. Per-base qualities were not stored, and no clone one base away is much larger.

The library was prepared using the immunoSEQ multiplex PCR assay. For most patients, genomic DNA was isolated with the Qiagen DNeasy Blood and Tissue Kit and shipped frozen to Adaptive Biotechnologies for TCR sequencing. For most patients, genomic DNA was subjected to high-throughput TCR-beta CDR3 sequencing by Adaptive Biotechnologies. The published analysis was carried out like this. TCR sequencing data were retrieved from Adaptive's ImmunoSEQ software for around 19 patients, whereas a few other patients were processed with MiXCR and VDJtools. CD4 versus CD8 sorting errors were corrected by removing sequences found in both subsets at a frequency ratio below 5:1. CDR3 nucleotide sequences shared between donor and recipient were removed because the origin of such sequences could not be assigned. To be classed as alloreactive, a clone needed at least 2-fold expansion over unstimulated cells and a minimum CFSE-low frequency of 0.002% (template counts) or 0.001% (read counts). Clones were considered mappable if detected in sequenced pre-transplant spleen, lymph node, or MLR CFSE-low populations of the donor or recipient. The cumulative frequency of alloreactive clones was calculated as a percentage of all sequences, weighted by copy number. TCRdb obtained this table from immuneACCESS and retained in-frame rearrangements with V and J assigned. These tables miss some clones; where compared with another copy, unresolved V genes account for less than half of the shortfall, and the remainder is unexplained. From that table come the V and J calls and clone size; the DNA was used to work out D and trimming. Within this sample are 90,000 to 150,000 clones, with over 80% of them counted one time only. 0.09% to 0.15% of the sample comes from the top ten.

The sequence joins TRBV5-4 to TRBJ2-5, with 8 middle bases fitting TRBD2. The sequencing here drew on unstimulated CD4+ T cells sorted from spleen or lymph node cells, taken before intestinal transplant. The clonotype comes from a human donor who received an intestinal transplant. The DNA sequence reads TGTGCCAGCAGCCCCGGAGTAGCGGGATGGCAAAATCAAGAGACCCAGTACTTC. Its protein is CASSPGVAGWQNQETQYF.